Below are 32 T cell receptor beta chains sequenced from a single sample in a study of regulatory T cells in long-lasting Graves disease (dated by TCRdb to about 2021). Receptors were amplified or captured by multiplex PCR. The sequencing machine was an Illumina HiSeq 4000. CDR3 regions were amplified by Arm-PCR with iRepertoire HTBI primers to construct TCR beta libraries. Using fastp trimming at Q25 and MiXCR clonotype assembly, TCRdb reanalyzed the public sequencing data and kept in-frame beta chains. A single entry per CDR3 protein holds the most common genes and DNA from its merged rows. The sample profile shows some 440,000 distinct CDR3 sequences; around 20% of them were found once. The ten most abundant clones make up less than 9% of the sample. What this sample's time point label stands for: persistent/refractory GD, antithyroid drugs over 5 years with positive TRAb. For both TCR sequencing and RNA sequencing, RNA was extracted from PBMCs in TRIzol.

The sequencing used peripheral blood mononuclear cells (PBMCs), collected when the disease was refractory, from a patient treated with antithyroid drugs. The receptors shown here come from a female donor with Graves disease.

In this sample, this clonotype turned up a few times. V gene TRBV19 combines with J gene TRBJ2-1; TRBD2 matches at 7 bases. CDR1 and CDR2 (germline): LNHDA, SQIVND (reference sequence). CDR3 length: 19 residues. The V and J ends lost 3 bases and 5 bases, in that order; junction bases with no gene match: 19. This chain's CDR3 is CASSIIGSRLAVGNNEQFF. As DNA, the CDR3 is TGTGCCAGTAGTATTATAGGGAGTAGGCTAGCGGTCGGTAACAATGAGCAGTTCTTC.

This clonotype was counted at least ten times. The chain carries TRBV27 and TRBJ2-5, with a possible D match to TRBD2 (6 bases). Germline V gives CDR1 MNHEY, CDR2 SMNVEV (reference sequence). The length of the CDR3 is 14 residues. Trimming removed 5 bases from V and 7 bases from J, with 17 bases in between. CDR3 region: CASSPYPAGGTQYF. CDR3 nucleotides: TGTGCCAGCAGTCCCTATCCCGCCGGGGGGACCCAGTACTTC.

The sample holds a few counts of this clonotype. J is TRBJ2-7 and V is TRBV28, with a tentative D call TRBD2 (7 bases). The CDR3 totals 15 residues. Germline CDR1 reads MDHEN; CDR2 reads SYDVKM. V was pared by 6 bases and J by 6 bases, with 21 bases between. For the CDR3, the DNA is TGTGCCAGCAGCTCTCAGGGGACTAACGTGGGCGAGCAGTACTTC. It codes for CASSSQGTNVGEQYF.

The chain recombines TRBV3-1 with TRBJ2-1; 7 bases fit TRBD1. V lost 8 bases and J lost 4; bases outside the gene matches: 14. The CDR3 is made up of 16 amino acids. Germline values: CDR1 LGHDT, CDR2 YNNKEL (reference sequence). CDR3: CASSPPGTVRYNEQFF. The DNA of the CDR3 is TGTGCCAGCTCCCCTCCCGGGACAGTAAGATACAATGAGCAGTTCTTC.

This clonotype came up many times. The CDR3: CASKKSDINYGYTF. The CDR3 coding sequence is TGTGCCAGCAAAAAATCGGACATAAACTATGGCTACACCTTC. The chain links TRBV28 to TRBJ1-2; tentatively, D is TRBD1 (5 bases). Trimming left V 7 bases short and J 2 bases short, with 14 bases between. Looked up from germline, CDR1 is MDHEN and CDR2 is SYDVKM. This CDR3 contains 14 residues.

This clonotype was found once. The chain recombines TRBV10-3 with TRBJ2-1, with TRBD2 matching over 7 bases. Trimming removed 7 bases from V and 1 base from J; junction bases left unmatched: 13. The CDR3 totals 17 residues. From germline, CDR1 is ENHRY and CDR2 SYGVKD. For the CDR3, the DNA is TGTGCCATCAATCCCAGCAGACTAGCCGCTTCCTACAATGAGCAGTTCTTC. It codes for CAINPSRLAASYNEQFF.

This clonotype turned up a few times. V gene TRBV7-9 combines with J gene TRBJ2-7; the match to TRBD1 covers 8 bases. The CDR3 is made up of 13 amino acids. With 5 bases clipped from V and 12 bases from J, the junction kept 12 bases outside the gene matches. The germline V gene encodes CDR1 SEHNR and CDR2 FQNEAQ (reference sequence). The CDR3 sequence: CASSPPDRALWYF. The CDR3 region has the DNA TGTGCCAGCAGCCCGCCGGACAGGGCCCTATGGTACTTC. Supplemented by reference TRBV7-9 and TRBJ2-7, the full variable domain reads DTGVSQNPRHKITKRGQNVTFRCDPISEHNRLYWYRQTLGQGPEFLTYFQNEAQLEKSRLLSDRFSAERPKGSFSTLEIQRTEQGDSAMYLCASSPPDRALWYFGPGTRLTVT.

This clonotype was picked up many times. This chain joins TRBV28 and TRBJ2-7, with 10 nucleotides matching TRBD1. The CDR3 contains 15 residues. Losses at the gene ends were 4 bases for V and 4 bases for J; bases not matched to a gene: 7. Per germline, CDR1 MDHEN and CDR2 SYDVKM. CDR3 sequence: CASSSPGTGDYEQYF. In DNA, the CDR3 is TGTGCCAGCAGTTCCCCCGGGACAGGGGATTACGAGCAGTACTTC.

This clonotype appeared a few times. The gene calls are TRBV7-9 and TRBJ1-2; D gene ambiguous. This CDR3 spans 14 amino acids. V lost 1 base, J lost 3 bases, and 9 bases lay in between. CDR1 is SEHNR and CDR2 is FQNEAQ in the germline V gene (reference sequence). The CDR3 DNA is TGTGCCAGCAGCTTAGTTGGCAGCGACTATGGCTACACCTTC. Translating it yields CASSLVGSDYGYTF. Based on the CDR3 plus reference TRBV7-9 and TRBJ1-2, the full variable domain is DTGVSQNPRHKITKRGQNVTFRCDPISEHNRLYWYRQTLGQGPEFLTYFQNEAQLEKSRLLSDRFSAERPKGSFSTLEIQRTEQGDSAMYLCASSLVGSDYGYTFGSGTRLTVV.

This clonotype was detected ten times or more. V gene TRBV7-9 combines with J gene TRBJ2-7; 12 nucleotides line up with TRBD2. J gave up 3 bases and V 5 bases, and 5 bases lay outside the gene matches. In germline, CDR1 is SEHNR, CDR2 FQNEAQ (reference sequence). This CDR3 has 15 amino acids. Here the CDR3 reads CASSGPGLAGYEQYF. The CDR3 DNA reads TGTGCCAGCAGCGGCCCGGGACTAGCGGGCTACGAGCAGTACTTC.

This clonotype was picked up one time. The chain is built from TRBV19 and TRBJ1-2; D gene uncertain. The V and J ends lost 7 bases and 5 bases respectively, with 20 bases between them. The CDR3 contains 15 residues. The V gene's germline CDR1 is LNHDA and CDR2 SQIVND (reference sequence). CDR3 in DNA: TGTGCCAGTACCGCCCCTGGGCGGAGACCTTATGGCTACACCTTC. This codes for CASTAPGRRPYGYTF.

This chain links TRBV5-1 with TRBJ1-2; D remains ambiguous. The CDR3 contains 12 residues. The germline CDR1 and CDR2 sequences are SGHRS and YFSETQ. Trimming shortened V by 0 bases and J by 8 bases, and 8 bases separated the two germline ends. The CDR3 region is CASSLGGRGYTF. As DNA, the CDR3 is TGCGCCAGCAGCTTGGGTGGTCGCGGCTACACCTTC.

In its sample, this clonotype was seen many times. The chain links TRBV6-1 to TRBJ2-2; possibly TRBD2 for D (6 bases). The CDR3 sequence is 14 residues long. Germline V gene lookup returns CDR1 MNHNS and CDR2 SASEGT. Trimming took off 3 bases at V and 2 bases at J, with 7 bases between the two ends. The CDR3 coding sequence is TGTGCCAGCAGTGAGGACTACAACACCGGGGAGCTGTTTTTT. Protein sequence: CASSEDYNTGELFF.

This clonotype was recorded a few times. V and J are TRBV14 and TRBJ2-5; the D gene is possibly TRBD1 (6 bases). Per germline, CDR1 SGHDN and CDR2 FVKESK. Between the trimmed V and J ends, which lost 0 bases and 2 bases, there was a span of 7 bases. The CDR3 spans 14 residues. This CDR3 is CASSQDRGQETQYF. The CDR3 nucleotides are TGTGCCAGCAGCCAAGACAGGGGACAAGAGACCCAGTACTTC.

This clonotype was counted many times. This sequence joins TRBV6-2 or TRBV6-3 and TRBJ2-5; D may be TRBD1 or TRBD2 (5 bases each). CDR1 is MNHEY, CDR2 SVGEGT, per germline. The length of the CDR3 is 15 residues. The V and J ends lost 4 bases and 2 bases respectively, with 14 bases between them. CDR3 sequence reads: CASSSAGTGQETQYF. In nucleotides, the CDR3 is TGTGCCAGCAGTTCCGCCGGGACGGGACAAGAGACCCAGTACTTC.

V and J are TRBV12-3 or TRBV12-4 and TRBJ2-2, with 15 positions matching TRBD2. V lost 3 bases to trimming and J lost 6 bases; unmatched junction nucleotides: 2. The CDR3 runs 16 residues. The CDR3 DNA reads as TGTGCCAGCAGTTTCGGACTAGCGGGAGGGCCCGGGGAGCTGTTTTTT. Encoded protein: CASSFGLAGGPGELFF.

At least ten counts were recorded for this clonotype. The chain recombines TRBV27 with TRBJ1-2; D is possibly TRBD1 (6 bases). V shed 3 bases and J shed 5 bases, with 13 bases lying between them. The CDR3 runs to 14 residues. CDR1 MNHEY and CDR2 SMNVEV come from the germline V gene (reference sequence). CDR3 loop: CASSFHREKYGYTF. CDR3 coding DNA: TGTGCCAGCAGTTTTCACAGGGAGAAGTATGGCTACACCTTC.

In this sample, this clonotype turned up a few times. The chain employs TRBV11-2 and TRBJ2-7; either TRBD1 or TRBD2 may fit D (5 bases each). Germline V gives CDR1 SGHAT, CDR2 FQNNGV. The germline V and J ends were trimmed by 8 bases and 7 bases, with 27 bases remaining between them. CDR3 length: 16 amino acids. The CDR3 is CASATPGPSPSFEQYF. The CDR3 DNA is TGTGCCAGCGCAACCCCGGGACCTTCCCCAAGTTTTGAGCAGTACTTC.

This rearrangement joins TRBV7-3 to TRBJ2-7, with D perhaps TRBD1 or TRBD2 (5 bases each). CDR3 length equals 15 residues. V was clipped by 5 bases and J by 2 bases, with 16 bases between them. Germline-derived CDR1 and CDR2 are SGHTA and FQGTGA. As DNA, the CDR3 is TGTGCCAGCAGCCTCGATGGGGGAGCGCCCTACGAGCAGTACTTC. Encoded protein: CASSLDGGAPYEQYF.

The V gene is TRBV6-1, the J gene TRBJ2-6, with D perhaps given as TRBD1 or TRBD2 (5 bases each). Trimming left V 7 bases short and J 2 bases short, with 12 bases between. This CDR3 comprises 15 residues. CDR1 and CDR2 from the germline V gene are MNHNS and SASEGT. The DNA of the CDR3 is TGTGCCAGCACGACTGGGGGAACTGGGGCCAACGTCCTGACTTTC. Translated: CASTTGGTGANVLTF.

The CDR3 nucleotides read TGTGCCAGTAGTATGGGTCCAGGGGGCGCGGTTGAAGCTTTCTTT. This sequence encodes CASSMGPGGAVEAFF. V is TRBV19 and J is TRBJ1-1; 8 bases align to TRBD1. Germline CDR1 is LNHDA and CDR2 is SQIVND (reference sequence). V lost 3 bases and J lost 7; bases outside the gene matches: 10. CDR3 size: 15 residues.

Only a few counts were recorded for this clonotype. One junction end does not reproduce the germline sequence, and a read error may be involved. The chain recombines TRBV29-1 with TRBJ2-7, with D uncertain. This CDR3 is 13 amino acids long. In germline, CDR1 is SQVTM, CDR2 ANQGSEA. The CDR3 here is CSVDSDNSCEQYF. CDR3 bases: TGCAGCGTTGACAGTGACAACTCCTGCGAGCAGTACTTC.

This clonotype was seen repeatedly, ten times or more. The chain combines TRBV20-1 with TRBJ1-1; D ambiguous. V shed 3 bases and J shed 11 bases, with 13 bases lying between them. The CDR3 is made up of 11 amino acids. Germline loops: CDR1 DFQATT, CDR2 SNEGSKA (reference sequence). The CDR3 spells CSASKGKRAFF. The CDR3 coding sequence is TGCAGTGCTAGTAAAGGGAAGCGGGCTTTCTTT.

This clonotype has only a few counts. V is TRBV11-2 and J is TRBJ2-4; D perhaps matches TRBD1 (5 bases). Trimming stripped 0 bases from V and 3 bases from J, with 9 bases between. This CDR3 contains 15 residues. CDR1 is SGHAT, CDR2 FQNNGV, per germline. CDR3 region: CASSLEGEVKNIQYF. CDR3 coding DNA: TGTGCCAGCAGCTTAGAAGGGGAAGTCAAAAACATTCAGTACTTC.

This clonotype turned up a few times. The chain recombines TRBV6-1 with TRBJ2-2, with 9 bases aligning to TRBD1. V lost 8 bases, J lost 8 bases, and 9 bases stayed unmatched. There are 14 residues in the CDR3. CDR1 and CDR2 (germline): MNHNS, SASEGT. In nucleotides, the CDR3 is TGTGCCAGCCAGGACAGGGGACCACCGGGGGAGCTGTTTTTT. Residues: CASQDRGPPGELFF.

This clonotype was counted a single time. The genes are TRBV5-1 and TRBJ2-7; the D is unclear. Trimming stripped 4 bases from V and 1 base from J, with 12 bases between. The CDR3 consists of 14 residues. Germline-derived CDR1 and CDR2 are SGHRS and YFSETQ. The CDR3 spells CASSPREVSYEQYF. CDR3 sequence (DNA): TGCGCCAGCAGCCCTCGCGAAGTATCCTACGAGCAGTACTTC.

This clonotype occurred many times. This chain uses TRBV7-9 with TRBJ2-7; D is possibly TRBD1 (5 bases). The germline gives CDR1 SEHNR, CDR2 FQNEAQ (reference sequence). The CDR3 loop spans 13 amino acids. Trimming took 4 bases from V and 2 from J, leaving 9 bases between them. The CDR3 nucleotides read TGTGCCAGCAGCTCGGACACAACCTACGAGCAGTACTTC. It codes for CASSSDTTYEQYF.

Details on this clonotype: This may stem from a read error, because a much larger clone lies one nucleotide away. The chain has TRBV6-9 and TRBJ2-7; the D gene is possibly TRBD1 (6 bases). Trimming removed 3 bases at V and 6 bases at J, with 18 bases between. The CDR3 is 15 residues long. Germline CDR1 MNHGY, CDR2 SVAAGI. The CDR3 spells CASSYTGGYFGEQYF. The DNA of the CDR3 is TGTGCCAGCAGTTACACTGGGGGCTATTTCGGCGAGCAGTACTTC.

This clonotype was seen a handful of times. The V gene is TRBV6-2 or TRBV6-3, the J gene TRBJ2-1; D is undetermined. The germline V and J ends were trimmed by 6 bases and 4 bases, with 13 bases remaining between them. The CDR3 consists of 14 residues. Germline assignment: CDR1 MNHEY and CDR2 SVGEGT. DNA for the CDR3: TGTGCCAGCAGCCCCCATGAGCCTTACAATGAGCAGTTCTTC. This codes for CASSPHEPYNEQFF.

This rearrangement joins TRBV12-3 or TRBV12-4 to TRBJ1-1, with D maybe TRBD1 (5 bases). V lost 7 bases and J 4 bases, leaving 10 bases between the germline ends. The CDR3 consists of 12 residues. The CDR3 reads CASTTGGTEAFF. For the CDR3, the DNA is TGTGCCAGCACCACCGGGGGCACTGAAGCTTTCTTT.

This chain uses TRBV20-1 with TRBJ2-3; D gene ambiguous. Germline CDR1 and CDR2: DFQATT and SNEGSKA (reference sequence). The CDR3 consists of 13 residues. Trimming took 6 bases from V and 7 from J, leaving 17 bases between them. This chain's CDR3 is CSAPIHSRNTQYF. As DNA, the CDR3 is TGCAGTGCCCCAATTCATAGCCGGAATACGCAGTATTTT.

This clonotype was picked up many times. The chain combines TRBV20-1 with TRBJ1-1; D is uncertain. With 1 base removed from V and 4 bases from J, the gap between germline ends came to 10 bases. The CDR3 extends over 13 amino acids. Germline V lookup: CDR1 DFQATT, CDR2 SNEGSKA (reference sequence). As DNA, the CDR3 is TGCAGTGCTAGAGGGGCCGAGCGCACTGAAGCTTTCTTT. Protein sequence: CSARGAERTEAFF.